The clone carrying this T cell receptor (beta chain) was counted a few times. Original methodology: Amplification of reference gene primers provided the estimated nucleated cell counts. Assay used: immunoSEQ multiplex PCR; TCRdb lists only in-frame clones, some missing. V and J calls and clone size come straight from that table; D and trimming were deduced from the DNA. The data contain about 94,000 clones, roughly 84% of them singletons. The data belong to a study of blood T cell repertoires in COVID-19. On the study more broadly: Some COVID-19 samples were acute and others convalescent; all came from the United States, Italy and Spain. Sources were T cells, B-cell-depleted T cells, or PBMCs; the material itself was cDNA or gDNA.

V gave up 2 bases and J gave up 1 base, with 6 bases separating them. The CDR3 is 13 residues long. CDR1 is SGHRS and CDR2 is YFSETQ in the germline V gene. Input material: peripheral blood. The receptor's source is a woman aged 60 to 75 in a cohort sampled during active or convalescent COVID-19. The chain links TRBV5-1 to TRBJ1-1; D ambiguous. The CDR3 loop is CASSFEANTEAFF. The CDR3 nucleotides read TGCGCCAGCAGCTTCGAGGCGAACACTGAAGCTTTCTTT.